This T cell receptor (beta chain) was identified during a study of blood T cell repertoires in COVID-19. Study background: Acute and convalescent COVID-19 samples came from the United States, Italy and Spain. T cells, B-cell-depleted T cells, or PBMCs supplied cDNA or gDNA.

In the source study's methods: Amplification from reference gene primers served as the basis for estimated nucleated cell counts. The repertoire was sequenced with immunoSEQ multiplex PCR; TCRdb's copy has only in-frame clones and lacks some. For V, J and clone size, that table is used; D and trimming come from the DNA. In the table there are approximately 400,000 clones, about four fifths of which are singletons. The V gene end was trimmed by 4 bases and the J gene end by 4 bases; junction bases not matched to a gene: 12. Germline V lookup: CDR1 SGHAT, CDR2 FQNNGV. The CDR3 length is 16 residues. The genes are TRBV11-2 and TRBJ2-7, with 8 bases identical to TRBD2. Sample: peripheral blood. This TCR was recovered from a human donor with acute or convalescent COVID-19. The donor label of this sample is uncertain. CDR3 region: CASSSRLASLGYEQYF. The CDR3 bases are TGTGCCAGCAGCTCCAGACTAGCGAGTCTTGGGTACGAGCAGTACTTC.